The clone carrying this TCR beta chain was counted at least ten times. Its target is not known. This sample is part of a study of CD8+CD57+ T cells in acquired aplastic anemia. Trimming shortened V by 5 bases and J by 2 bases, and 4 bases separated the two germline ends. Germline V gene data show CDR1 as SGHVS and CDR2 as FNYEAQ. The CDR3 is made up of 13 amino acids. Profiling that covered TCR beta VDJ and CDR3 relied on genomic DNA as its template. TCRdb processed the reads anew with MiXCR; each CDR3 protein has one entry. The table includes a few hundred thousand distinct CDR3 sequences, roughly 61% detected once. The study's findings and limits: The number of CD8+ CDR3 sequences shared by patients and controls was twenty-nine.

The patients chosen for sequencing had shown expansion of CD8+CD57+ cells (detected by flow cytometry). Everyone among the patients had severe acquired aplastic anemia. Patient blood was sampled before any therapy had been received. This chain joins TRBV7-6 and TRBJ2-6; D gene uncertain. The sample was sorted CD4+, CD8+, or CD8+CD57+ T cells (not recorded which) from PBMCs. This sequence was found in a human donor with aplastic anemia. The CDR3 DNA follows: TGTGCCAGCAGCGCAGCTGGGGCCAACGTCCTGACTTTC. Translated, it gives CASSAAGANVLTF.